This TCR beta chain was recorded in a study of Ad26.COV2.S vaccination and SARS-CoV-2 variants. Assay used: immunoSEQ multiplex PCR; TCRdb lists only in-frame clones, some missing. Of 330,000 or so clones listed, roughly nine tenths are singletons. Treatment of the sample: around 19 received Ad26.COV2.S at low or high dose, single or two shots; about 5 received placebo; per-sample allocation not given. Each sample was drawn 63 days after the first injection (of vaccine or placebo). The sequence was obtained from a person between 18 and 65 years old who received the Ad26.COV2.S COVID-19 vaccine or a placebo. Sequenced here: peripheral blood, sampled in a trial of Ad26.COV2.S vaccine versus placebo.

The CDR3: CASSRQGPTRQETQYF. In DNA, the CDR3 is TGTGCCAGCAGCCGACAGGGGCCCACAAGACAAGAGACCCAGTACTTC. This rearrangement joins TRBV5-4 to TRBJ2-5; 8 bases map to TRBD1. The V segment lost 4 bases and the J segment 2 bases; nucleotides outside the gene matches: 10. Per germline, CDR1 SGHNT and CDR2 YYREEE (reference sequence). The CDR3 consists of 16 residues.